The entry below describes one T cell receptor beta chain. The antigen is not known. These data originate in a study of shared clonotypes between healthy human individuals. Study overall: Per donor, CD8 memory used one plate, CD8 naive used two, CD4 memory used three and CD4 naive used three. Study conclusions and caveats: Among donors, clonotype sharing was expected to be affected by sequencing depth. The authors sampled blood alone, and tissue repertoires likely differ. When naive CD4 clonotypes were compared across several donors, around 4.6% were shared.

CD45RO-negative CD8 cells positively selected for CCR7 made up the naive population, which excluded terminally differentiated effector memory CD45RA+ cells. The CDR3 contains 11 residues. Germline assignment: CDR1 SQVTM and CDR2 ANQGSEA. The V end was cut by 7 bases, the J end by 8 bases, with 14 bases between. Sequenced by immunoSEQ multiplex PCR; TCRdb stores in-frame clones only, minus some. Of about 2.1 million clones listed, just under 95% were seen once; the top ten hold 1.5% to 2%. The sequenced sample was naive CD8+ T cells from PBMCs. The TCR comes from a man between 18 and 29 years old in good health. Some clones in this sample may be carry-over from other donors' samples. V is TRBV29-1 and J is TRBJ1-2; D is uncertain. The CDR3 reads CSEASVDGYTF. Written as DNA, the CDR3 is TGCAGCGAGGCCTCAGTGGACGGCTACACCTTC.